This T cell receptor (beta chain) comes out of a study of blood T cell repertoires in COVID-19. For the study at large: Samples came from the United States, Italy and Spain, spanning acute and convalescent COVID-19. T cells, B-cell-depleted T cells, or PBMCs provided the cDNA or gDNA that served as material.

Individuals aged roughly 18 to 95 years were recruited from around 22 US areas. CDR1 is MNHNY and CDR2 is SVGAGI in the germline V gene (reference sequence). V was cut by 5 bases and J by 2 bases, with 15 bases left in between. The length of the CDR3 is 15 residues. Source study methods: Scientists estimated how many nucleated cells there were by amplifying reference gene primers. Only in-frame clones appear in the TCRdb table, and some are missing; sequencing was by immunoSEQ multiplex PCR. The V and J calls and the clone size are those of that table, but D and trimming were determined from the DNA. The sample lists 150,000 to 200,000 clones, roughly 87% occurring once.

The sequence was collected from a woman aged 45-65 years who had recovered from COVID-19. V is TRBV6-6 and J is TRBJ1-2; perhaps TRBD1 as D (6 bases). Sequences were obtained from PBMCs or T cells enriched from blood (not recorded which). CDR3 coding DNA: TGTGCCAGCAGTCAACAGGGTCGAAACAACTATGGCTACACCTTC. As protein: CASSQQGRNNYGYTF.